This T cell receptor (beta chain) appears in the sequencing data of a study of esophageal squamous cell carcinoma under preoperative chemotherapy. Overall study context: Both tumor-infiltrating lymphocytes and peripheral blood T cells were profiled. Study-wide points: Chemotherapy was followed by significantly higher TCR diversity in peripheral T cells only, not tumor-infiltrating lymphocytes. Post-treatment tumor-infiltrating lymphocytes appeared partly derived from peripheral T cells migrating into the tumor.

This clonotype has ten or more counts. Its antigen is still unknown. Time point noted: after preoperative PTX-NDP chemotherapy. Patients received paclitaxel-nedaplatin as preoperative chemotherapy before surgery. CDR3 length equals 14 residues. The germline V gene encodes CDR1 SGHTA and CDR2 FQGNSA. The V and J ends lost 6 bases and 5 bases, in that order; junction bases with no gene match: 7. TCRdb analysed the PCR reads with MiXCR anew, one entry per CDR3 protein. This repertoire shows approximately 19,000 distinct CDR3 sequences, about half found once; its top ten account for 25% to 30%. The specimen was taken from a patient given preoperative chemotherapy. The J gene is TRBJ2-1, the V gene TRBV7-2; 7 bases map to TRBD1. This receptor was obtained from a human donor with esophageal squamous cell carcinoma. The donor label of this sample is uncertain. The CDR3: CASSKPGQHNEQFF. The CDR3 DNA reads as TGTGCCAGCAGTAAACCGGGACAGCACAATGAGCAGTTCTTC.